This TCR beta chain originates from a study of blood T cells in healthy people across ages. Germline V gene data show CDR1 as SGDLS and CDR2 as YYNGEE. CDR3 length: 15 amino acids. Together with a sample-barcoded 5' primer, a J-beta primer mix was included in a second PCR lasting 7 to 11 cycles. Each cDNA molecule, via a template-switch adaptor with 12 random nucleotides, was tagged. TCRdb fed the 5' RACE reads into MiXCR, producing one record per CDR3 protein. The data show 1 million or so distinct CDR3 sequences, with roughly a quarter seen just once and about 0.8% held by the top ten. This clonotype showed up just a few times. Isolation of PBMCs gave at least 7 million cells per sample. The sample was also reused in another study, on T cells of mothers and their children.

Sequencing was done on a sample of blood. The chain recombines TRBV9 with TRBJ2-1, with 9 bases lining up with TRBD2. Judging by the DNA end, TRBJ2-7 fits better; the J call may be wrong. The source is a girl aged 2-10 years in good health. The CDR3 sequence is CASSPDGREGPEQYF. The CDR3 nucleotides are TGTGCCAGCAGCCCAGACGGGCGGGAGGGCCCCGAGCAGTACTTC.